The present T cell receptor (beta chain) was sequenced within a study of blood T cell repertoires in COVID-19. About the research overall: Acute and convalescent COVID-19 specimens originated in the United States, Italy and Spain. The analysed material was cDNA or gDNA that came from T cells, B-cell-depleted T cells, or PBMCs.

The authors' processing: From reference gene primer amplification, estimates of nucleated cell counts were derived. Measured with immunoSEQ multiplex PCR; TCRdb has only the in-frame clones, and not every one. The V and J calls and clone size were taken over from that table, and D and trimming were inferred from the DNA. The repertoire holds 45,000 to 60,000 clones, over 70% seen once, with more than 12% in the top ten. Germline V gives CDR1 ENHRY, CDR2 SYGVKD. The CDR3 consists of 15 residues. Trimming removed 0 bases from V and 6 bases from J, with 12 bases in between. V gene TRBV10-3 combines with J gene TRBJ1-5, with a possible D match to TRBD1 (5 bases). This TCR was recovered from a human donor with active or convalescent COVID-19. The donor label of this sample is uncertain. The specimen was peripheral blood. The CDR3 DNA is TGTGCCATCAGTGAGTCGAGGCAGGGAGGTCAGCCCCAGCATTTT. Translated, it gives CAISESRQGGQPQHF.